This TCR beta chain was sequenced in a study of regulatory dendritic cells for organ transplantation. TCRdb's copy holds only in-frame clones and misses some; the assay was immunoSEQ multiplex PCR. The sample has more than 35,000 clones, 80% to 95% seen once. Germline V gene lookup returns CDR1 LGHNA and CDR2 YSLEER. This CDR3 spans 18 amino acids. After removal of 0 bases from V and 0 bases from J, the junction contained 8 bases not matched to a gene. This TCR derives from a human donor in good health. The rearrangement links TRBV4-3 to TRBJ2-5; 9 bases match TRBD2. Sequenced input: naive CD8+ T cells from blood. Subset denoted: CD45RA+ naive T cells. CDR3 loop: CASSQDGPSGTNQETQYF. CDR3 DNA sequence: TGCGCCAGCAGCCAAGATGGGCCTAGCGGGACCAACCAAGAGACCCAGTACTTC.